Each of the 22 T cell receptor beta chains below was sequenced from the same sample in a study of T-cell reconstitution after alpha-beta-depleted transplantation in children. Preparation of the TCRbeta library involved a method that used unique molecular identifiers. A single record per CDR3 protein comes from TCRdb applying MiXCR to the PCR reads. The sample shows over 200,000 distinct CDR3 sequences, roughly 10% of them seen only once. This material consisted of PBMCs, taken before TCRalphabeta/CD19-depleted stem cell transplant. The receptor source for this set is a child under three years old with acute myeloid leukemia, due to receive a stem cell transplant.

At least ten counts were recorded for this clonotype. Relative to the germline gene, one junction end is altered; a read error may explain this. The V call is TRBV5-6, the J call TRBJ2-3, with 8 bases matching TRBD2. CDR1 and CDR2 (germline): SGHDT, YYEEEE. The CDR3 spans 16 residues. DNA for the CDR3: TGTGCCAGCAGCGGGTCCGGGACTAGGTCCACAAATACGCAGTATTTT. Protein: CASSGSGTRSTNTQYF.

This clonotype was picked up many times. This chain connects TRBV20-1 to TRBJ1-2; TRBD1 matches at 9 bases. The CDR3 spans 13 residues. Germline V lookup: CDR1 DFQATT, CDR2 SNEGSKA (reference sequence). Unmatched junction bases numbered 4, after V lost 1 base and J lost 7 bases. This CDR3 reads CSARGQGGGGYTF. DNA for the CDR3: TGCAGTGCTAGAGGACAGGGGGGAGGTGGCTACACCTTC.

At least ten counts were recorded for this clonotype. The chain employs TRBV29-1 and TRBJ2-1, with TRBD1 matching 8 bases. Germline trimming cut 3 bases from V and 12 bases from J; bases unmatched to any gene: 4. The CDR3 consists of 11 residues. The germline CDR1 and CDR2 sequences are SQVTM and ANQGSEA. The CDR3 spells CSVDGQGRQFF. In nucleotides, the CDR3 is TGCAGCGTTGATGGACAGGGAAGGCAGTTCTTC.

Turning to this clonotype: One end of the junction fails to match germline, which may point to a read error. This chain uses TRBV5-1 with TRBJ1-6; a weak D match, TRBD1 (5 bases). This CDR3 is built from 15 residues. From germline, CDR1 is SGHRS and CDR2 YFSETQ. CDR3 sequence reads: CVSQAQGGNGSPLHF. The CDR3 coding sequence is TGCGTCAGCCAAGCCCAGGGAGGGAATGGTTCACCCCTCCACTTT.

In regard to this clonotype: The germline gene is not matched at one end of the junction; a read error may be the cause. The V gene is TRBV28, the J gene TRBJ1-6; D is ambiguous. CDR1 MDHEN and CDR2 SYDVKM come from the germline V gene. The CDR3 is 14 residues long. Here the CDR3 DNA reads TGTGCCAGCAGTTTAGAACAGTGTGGAACACCCCCCCACTTT. This encodes CASSLEQCGTPPHF. Full variable domain (missing parts from reference TRBV28 and TRBJ1-6): DVKVTQSSRYLVKRTGEKVFLECVQDMDHENMFWYRQDPGLGLRLIYFSYDVKMKEKGDIPEGYSVSREKKERFSLILESASTNQTSMYLCASSLEQCGTPPHFGNGTRLTVT.

The sample holds many counts of this clonotype. The chain has TRBV7-9 and TRBJ2-1; 7 bases agree with TRBD1. J lost 4 bases, V lost 7 bases, and 4 bases had no gene match. Germline lookup yields CDR1 SEHNR and CDR2 FQNEAQ (reference sequence). The CDR3 contains 13 residues. The CDR3: CASKGAAYNEQFF. CDR3 nucleotide sequence: TGTGCCAGCAAGGGGGCCGCATACAATGAGCAGTTCTTC.

This clonotype was found many times. This chain uses TRBV19 with TRBJ1-5; TRBD1 matches at 8 bases. The trim removed 6 bases at V and 6 bases at J, leaving 7 bases unmatched. CDR1 LNHDA and CDR2 SQIVND come from the germline V gene (reference sequence). The CDR3 loop spans 14 amino acids. The CDR3 is CASRSTGEGQPQHF. CDR3 coding DNA: TGTGCCAGTAGATCGACAGGGGAGGGTCAGCCCCAGCATTTT.

There are a few counts of this clonotype. The rearrangement links TRBV7-3 to TRBJ2-1; TRBD2 might be the D (5 bases). CDR3 length equals 15 residues. Germline assignment: CDR1 SGHTA and CDR2 FQGTGA. Deletions cut 5 bases from V and 4 bases from J, with 15 bases between. DNA of the CDR3: TGTGCCAGCAGCCCCATGACGGGAAGATACAATGAGCAGTTCTTC. It specifies CASSPMTGRYNEQFF.

This clonotype was seen repeatedly, ten times or more. The chain carries TRBV2 and TRBJ2-2; 7 nucleotides agree with TRBD1. V trimming: 6 bases; J trimming: 2 bases; junction bases outside the gene matches: 6. The CDR3 sequence is 15 residues long. Germline CDR1 is SNHLY and CDR2 is FYNNEI. The CDR3 DNA sequence: TGTGCCAGCAGCCGGGACAGCTTAAACACCGGGGAGCTGTTTTTT. Its protein is CASSRDSLNTGELFF.

This clonotype showed up many times. V usage is TRBV12-3 or TRBV12-4 and J usage is TRBJ1-1, with D tentatively TRBD1 (5 bases). Trimming pared 8 bases from V and 1 base from J, leaving 14 bases between. The CDR3 runs 14 residues. The CDR3 DNA reads as TGTGCCAGCTTAAGTCGGGGGGAGAACACTGAAGCTTTCTTT. Amino acids: CASLSRGENTEAFF.

Ten or more counts support this clonotype. The chain links TRBV20-1 to TRBJ2-1; D might be TRBD2 (6 bases). CDR1 DFQATT and CDR2 SNEGSKA come from the germline V gene (reference sequence). The CDR3 length is 17 residues. The germline V and J ends were trimmed by 0 bases and 4 bases, with 19 bases remaining between them. Here the CDR3 reads CSARDPRRGADYNEQFF. The CDR3, as DNA: TGCAGTGCTAGAGATCCCCGGCGCGGGGCAGATTACAATGAGCAGTTCTTC.

The chain carries TRBV6-5 and TRBJ2-7, with 12 bases aligning to TRBD2. V shed 4 bases, J shed 2 bases, and the junction held 0 bases outside the gene matches. CDR3 size: 14 residues. Germline V gives CDR1 MNHEY, CDR2 SVGAGI. The CDR3 here is CASSWTSGTYEQYF. In DNA, the CDR3 is TGTGCCAGCAGTTGGACTAGCGGGACCTACGAGCAGTACTTC.

The chain recombines TRBV20-1 with TRBJ1-5; 10 bases align to TRBD1. Germline lookup yields CDR1 DFQATT and CDR2 SNEGSKA (reference sequence). V shed 5 bases, J shed 7 bases, and the junction held 14 bases outside the gene matches. CDR3 length: 16 amino acids. CDR3 nucleotides: TGCAGTGCTGTTACCGTTGACAGGGGGCTGTGGCAGCCCCAGCATTTT. As protein: CSAVTVDRGLWQPQHF.

This clonotype was observed many times. The J gene is TRBJ2-1, the V gene TRBV4-1; 13 bases align to TRBD2. The CDR3 has 16 residues. The junction had 4 bases not matched to a gene; V was cut back by 2 bases and J by 6 bases. Germline assignment: CDR1 MGHRA and CDR2 YSYEKL. CDR3 region: CASSQLGLAGLNEQFF. In nucleotides, the CDR3 is TGCGCCAGCAGCCAACTGGGACTAGCGGGACTCAATGAGCAGTTCTTC.

This clonotype has ten or more counts. The chain has TRBV5-1 and TRBJ1-3, with 9 nucleotides matching TRBD1. Germline assignment: CDR1 SGHRS and CDR2 YFSETQ. The J segment lost 0 bases and the V segment lost 4 bases, leaving 8 bases of the junction unmatched. The CDR3 covers 17 residues. The CDR3 loop reads CASSGGQGAVSGNTIYF. CDR3 coding DNA: TGCGCCAGCAGCGGGGGACAGGGCGCCGTCTCTGGAAACACCATATATTTT.

Turning to this clonotype: This may arise from a read error, as a much more abundant clone is one base away. The V gene is TRBV5-1, the J gene TRBJ2-1; 12 bases fit TRBD2. Unmatched junction bases numbered 13, after V lost 4 bases and J lost 11 bases. Germline V CDR1 and CDR2: SGHRS, YFSETQ. The CDR3 sequence is 16 residues long. The CDR3 sequence is CASSRGWTSGNDKQFF. CDR3 DNA: TGCGCCAGCAGCCGCGGGTGGACTAGCGGGAACGATAAGCAGTTCTTC.

This clonotype was detected ten times or more. This chain connects TRBV20-1 to TRBJ1-4; D is possibly TRBD1 (5 bases). Germline assignment: CDR1 DFQATT and CDR2 SNEGSKA (reference sequence). The CDR3 is 13 amino acids. V lost 3 bases and J lost 8, with 13 bases in between. CDR3 amino acids: CSASGHRREKLFF. Here the CDR3 DNA reads TGCAGTGCTAGTGGACACCGGCGGGAAAAACTGTTTTTT.

There are a few counts of this clonotype. The CDR3 DNA follows: TGCAGCGCCCAAGGGACTAGCGGCACAGATACGCAGTATTTT. It is translated as CSAQGTSGTDTQYF. The chain uses TRBV29-1 and TRBJ2-3; 10 nucleotides match TRBD2. This CDR3 is built from 14 residues. V lost 7 bases to trimming and J lost 1 base; unmatched junction nucleotides: 5. CDR1 and CDR2 from the germline V gene are SQVTM and ANQGSEA.

Concerning this clonotype itself: A much larger clonotype is one base distant, so this may be a read error. The V call is TRBV28, the J call TRBJ1-5; D remains unclear. The CDR3 spans 12 residues. From germline, CDR1 is MDHEN and CDR2 SYDVKM. CDR3: CASSFGGQLQHF. In DNA form, the CDR3 reads TGTGCCAGCAGTTTTGGTGGGCAGCTCCAGCATTTT.

This clonotype was detected ten times or more. V and J are TRBV12-3 or TRBV12-4 and TRBJ1-1; 9 bases match TRBD1. V gave up 6 bases and J gave up 6 bases; unmatched junction bases: 5. This CDR3 spans 13 amino acids. The CDR3 sequence: CASSTGQGAEAFF. The CDR3 DNA is TGTGCCAGCAGCACGGGACAGGGAGCTGAAGCTTTCTTT.

This clonotype appeared many times. The chain couples TRBV7-2 to TRBJ2-1; TRBD1 matches 9 bases. From germline, CDR1 is SGHTA and CDR2 FQGNSA. The CDR3 sequence is 15 residues long. Unmatched junction bases numbered 6, after V lost 5 bases and J lost 4 bases. The CDR3 nucleotides are TGTGCCAGCAGCAGGACAGGGGACAGTTACAATGAGCAGTTCTTC. Its protein product is CASSRTGDSYNEQFF.

In this sample, this clonotype turned up a few times. The CDR3 reads CASSQEREPDTQYF. The CDR3 nucleotides read TGTGCCAGCAGCCAAGAGCGGGAGCCAGATACGCAGTATTTT. The chain is built from TRBV14 and TRBJ2-3; the match to TRBD2 covers 7 bases. CDR1 SGHDN and CDR2 FVKESK come from the germline V gene. This CDR3 is 14 amino acids long. V gave up 0 bases and J gave up 4 bases; unmatched junction bases: 1. Full variable domain (remainder filled in from reference TRBV14 and TRBJ2-3): EAGVTQFPSHSVIEKGQTVTLRCDPISGHDNLYWYRRVMGKEIKFLLHFVKESKQDESGMPNNRFLAERTGGTYSTLKVQPAELEDSGVYFCASSQEREPDTQYFGPGTRLTVL.